The rows below give T cell receptor beta chains drawn from one sample of a study of post-analysis software for immune sequencing data. TCRdb re-derived calls from the PCR reads in MiXCR, one entry per CDR3 protein. The repertoire has about 260,000 distinct CDR3 sequences, around 34% of them found once; the top ten carry around 5.2%. Specimen: blood. The receptors here all came from a girl aged 10 to 17 with multiple sclerosis. Both conserved end residues are part of each CDR3. The order of the fields is J gene, V gene, CDR3 length, D gene, clone size, CDR3 DNA, CDR3 protein. D genes are given only for firm matches. Not all rows give a size; the values are once, few, many and, for expanded clones, a class.

TRBJ2-5	TRBV19	15	TRBD1	-	TGTGCCAGTAGTATAGTAGGGGGCCTGCAAGAGACCCAGTACTTC	CASSIVGGLQETQYF
TRBJ2-5	TRBV20-1	15	TRBD2	-	TGCAGTGCTAACTTAGCGGGAGTGGGGGAGGAGACCCAGTACTTC	CSANLAGVGEETQYF
TRBJ2-6	TRBV9	18	-	-	TGTGCCAGCAGCGCTCCGAACAAAACAGGGTCTGGGGCCAACGTCCTGACTTTC	CASSAPNKTGSGANVLTF
TRBJ1-5	TRBV4-1	15	-	many	TGCGCCAGCAGCCAAGATGGTAATAGCTATCAGCCCCAGCATTTT	CASSQDGNSYQPQHF
TRBJ1-6	TRBV7-2	17	-	many	TGTGCCAGCAGCCAGTGGGGCGAGAGCTCCTATAATTCACCCCTCCACTTT	CASSQWGESSYNSPLHF
TRBJ1-2	TRBV7-6	19	-	once	TGTGCCAGCAGCTCCGATCTAGGACGGCGGAGAGAAACTAACTATGGCTACACCTTC	CASSSDLGRRRETNYGYTF
TRBJ2-1	TRBV9	17	TRBD2	many	TGTGCCAGCAGCGTAGAGGCTACGGGAGGGTCCTACAATGAGCAGTTCTTC	CASSVEATGGSYNEQFF
TRBJ2-3	TRBV5-1	14	TRBD2	many	TGCGCCAGCAGCACTCGTAGCGGGCCAGATACGCAGTATTTT	CASSTRSGPDTQYF
TRBJ1-1	TRBV7-2	15	-	-	TGTGCCAGCAGCTTAAGCGGTTGGGGAAACACTGAAGCTTTCTTT	CASSLSGWGNTEAFF
TRBJ2-5	TRBV4-1	16	-	few	TGCGCCAGCAGCCAAGAAGGCAGTGGGCGCCGGGAGACCCAGTACTTC	CASSQEGSGRRETQYF
TRBJ2-3	TRBV24-1	16	-	-	TGTGCCACCAGTGATTTGAAGTTTGCCAGCACAGATACGCAGTATTTT	CATSDLKFASTDTQYF
TRBJ1-3	TRBV18	12	-	few	TGTGCCAGCTCACCACCCCTGAACACCATATATTTT	CASSPPLNTIYF
TRBJ2-1	TRBV19	15	-	-	TGTGCCAGTAAACGGCGCCAGGTATCCTACAATGAGCGGTTCTTC	CASKRRQVSYNERFF
TRBJ2-1	TRBV9	18	TRBD2	many	TGTGCCAGCAGGCCGGGACTAGCGGGGCCAGACGGGGGGGGTGAGCAGTTCTTC	CASRPGLAGPDGGGEQFF
TRBJ2-5	TRBV11-2	15	-	many	TGTGCCAGCAGCTCACCCCCGAGGACAGAAGAGACCCAGTACTTC	CASSSPPRTEETQYF
TRBJ2-1	TRBV10-3	15	TRBD2	many	TGTGCCATCACTAATCTCAATCTAGCGGGCAATGAGCAGTTCTTC	CAITNLNLAGNEQFF
TRBJ2-5	TRBV20-1	13	-	few	TGCAGTGCTAGAGACAACTACAAAGAGACCCAGTACTTC	CSARDNYKETQYF
TRBJ2-1	TRBV5-6	15	TRBD2	many	TGTGCCAGCAGCCCCGGACTAGCGGGGGGCAGTGAGCAGTTCTTC	CASSPGLAGGSEQFF
TRBJ2-3	TRBV15	17	-	many	TGTGCCACCAGCAGAGAGTCAGTGGGGAGTCGCGCAGATACGCAGTATTTT	CATSRESVGSRADTQYF
TRBJ2-5	TRBV5-5	17	-	many	TGTGCCAGCAGCTACACGTCGACAGGGAGGAGAGGAGAGACCCAGTACTTC	CASSYTSTGRRGETQYF
TRBJ1-1	TRBV25-1	13	-	-	TGTGCCAGCAGTGGGCGGACAGACACTGAAGCTTTCTTT	CASSGRTDTEAFF
TRBJ2-3	TRBV10-3	15	-	many	TGTGCCTCTCACGGAGGGGGCGAGGATGCCAATACGCAGTATTTT	CASHGGGEDANTQYF
TRBJ1-5	TRBV4-2	15	TRBD1	many	TGTGCCAGCAGCCGGGACAGGGAGCAGCGGCAGCCCCAGCATTTT	CASSRDREQRQPQHF
TRBJ1-2	TRBV7-2	13	-	-	TGTGCCAGCAGCTCCCGTGGTGGCTATGGCTACACCTTC	CASSSRGGYGYTF
TRBJ2-3	TRBV10-3	15	TRBD2	few	TGTGCCATCAGTGAACGCGGGAGGGACACAGATACGCAGTATTTT	CAISERGRDTDTQYF
TRBJ1-1	TRBV9	13	-	-	TGTGCCAGCAGCGTAGTAGGGGACGGGGAAGCTTTCTTT	CASSVVGDGEAFF
TRBJ2-5	TRBV7-2	15	-	few	TGTGCCAGCAGCTTAGGGGGGGGCCGGGAAGAGACCCAGTACTTC	CASSLGGGREETQYF
TRBJ1-5	TRBV2	14	-	many	TGTGCCAGCAGATTCGGTCAGTTAGATCAGCCCCAGCATTTT	CASRFGQLDQPQHF
TRBJ1-1	TRBV25-1	12	-	few	TGTGCCAGCAGATTGGTGAACACTGAAGCTTTCTTT	CASRLVNTEAFF
TRBJ2-3	TRBV20-1	13	TRBD1	many	TGCAGTGCTCTCCGACAGGGTTCAGATACGCAGTATTTT	CSALRQGSDTQYF
TRBJ2-1	TRBV20-1	16	-	few	TGCAGTGCTAGAGGAATCCACTCAAGCTCCTACAATGAGCAGTTCTTC	CSARGIHSSSYNEQFF
TRBJ2-4	TRBV28	16	TRBD1	many	TGTGCCAGCAGTAGACAGGGGGCACTAGCCAAAAACATTCAGTACTTC	CASSRQGALAKNIQYF
TRBJ2-5	TRBV5-1	14	-	many	TGCGCCAGCAGCTTGGCCTTAGGACAAGAGACCCAGTACTTC	CASSLALGQETQYF
TRBJ2-7	TRBV18	14	TRBD1	-	TGTGCCAGCTCACCCGGACAGGACTCCTACGAGCAGTACTTC	CASSPGQDSYEQYF
TRBJ2-7	TRBV5-6	15	-	-	TGTGCCAGCAGCTTGAGGGCAGGGATCGTATACGAGCAGTACTTC	CASSLRAGIVYEQYF
TRBJ2-3	TRBV20-1	15	TRBD2	many	TGCAGTGCTACTGTCTCAGCGGGATTGCCCGATACGCAGTATTTT	CSATVSAGLPDTQYF
TRBJ2-3	TRBV9	14	TRBD2	-	TGTGCCAGCAGCTTGAACGGGAGGGATGATACGCAGTATTTT	CASSLNGRDDTQYF
TRBJ2-5	TRBV2	12	-	many	TGTGCCAGCAGGCACAGGGTCGAGACCCAGTACTTC	CASRHRVETQYF
TRBJ1-6	TRBV5-1	15	-	few	TGCGCCAGCAGCTTGGGAGAAGTTGGTAATTCACCCCTCCACTTT	CASSLGEVGNSPLHF
TRBJ1-2	TRBV6-5	12	-	-	TGTGCCAGCAGCCACGGAGGGCGAGGCTACACCTTC	CASSHGGRGYTF
TRBJ2-4	TRBV28	12	TRBD1	-	TGTGCCAGCAGTCCCCAGGGGGCCCCGGAGTACTTC	CASSPQGAPEYF
TRBJ1-1	TRBV11-2	15	-	many	TGTGCCAGCAGCCCTACGTCGGGGGGTTACACTGAAGCTTTCTTT	CASSPTSGGYTEAFF
TRBJ1-1	TRBV25-1	17	TRBD1	-	TGTGCCAGCAGTGAATTGGCGGACAGGGACGGGAACACTGAAGCTTTCTTT	CASSELADRDGNTEAFF
TRBJ2-5	TRBV4-3	15	-	few	TGCGCCAGCAGCCAAGATCTGGGGACACAAGAGACCCAGTACTTC	CASSQDLGTQETQYF
TRBJ2-5	TRBV2	13	-	few	TGTGCCAGCAGTGACAACAGGAGAGAGACCCAGTACTTC	CASSDNRRETQYF
TRBJ2-3	TRBV2	14	-	-	TGTGCCAGCCGGGACGCCGGTTACACAGATACGCAGTATTTT	CASRDAGYTDTQYF
TRBJ2-1	TRBV29-1	15	TRBD2	-	TGCAGCGTTGTTGGTAGCGGGAGGGCCTACAATGAGCAGTTCTTC	CSVVGSGRAYNEQFF
TRBJ1-1	TRBV6-1	16	-	-	TGTGCCAGCAGTGAAGGGGCAGGGAAGAGGAACACTGAAGCTTTCTTT	CASSEGAGKRNTEAFF
TRBJ2-5	TRBV25-1	14	-	many	TGTGCCAGCAGTCCGACATCGGGGCAAGAGACCCAGTACTTC	CASSPTSGQETQYF
TRBJ2-5	TRBV5-1	15	-	-	TGCGCCAGCAGCTTGGGAAGTTGGGGCCAAGAGACCCAGTACTTC	CASSLGSWGQETQYF
TRBJ2-7	TRBV20-1	13	-	many	TGCAGTGTAGCTAGCGCGAGCTCCTACGAGCAGTACTTC	CSVASASSYEQYF
TRBJ2-7	TRBV5-1	14	TRBD2	-	TGCGCCAGCAGCCCCGGGACTAGCGGGAGCGAGCAGTACTTC	CASSPGTSGSEQYF
TRBJ2-1	TRBV20-1	19	TRBD2	many	TGCAGTGCTTCCAGGTCCAATATAGCGGGGGGGCCGATCTACAATGAGCAGTTCTTC	CSASRSNIAGGPIYNEQFF
TRBJ2-3	TRBV30	14	-	-	TGTGCCTGGAGCAGCGGGTCTAGCACAGATACGCAGTATTTT	CAWSSGSSTDTQYF
TRBJ2-7	TRBV10-3	15	TRBD1	-	TGTGCCATCAGTGGGAATTCAGGGGGAACCTACGAGCAGTACTTC	CAISGNSGGTYEQYF
TRBJ2-1	TRBV12-3/TRBV12-4	13	-	-	TGTGCCAGCAGTTTCCTAGCTAGGGATGAGCAGTTCTTC	CASSFLARDEQFF
TRBJ1-1	TRBV5-1	15	-	many	TGCGCCAGCAGCCTAAGACAGCACGGGAACACTGAAGCTTTCTTT	CASSLRQHGNTEAFF